Below are 24 T cell receptor beta chains sequenced from a single sample in a study of shared clonotypes between healthy human individuals. Profiled with immunoSEQ multiplex PCR; TCRdb holds only in-frame clones, not every one. This sample has about 2.3 million clones, with approximately 95% found just once. Sequenced material: naive CD4+ T cells from PBMCs. Subset meaning: CD45RA+ positively selected. These receptors were collected from a man aged 18 to 29 in good health. Some clones in this sample may be carry-over from other donors' samples.

The rearrangement links TRBV6-1 to TRBJ1-1; 8 nucleotides line up with TRBD1. This CDR3 has 13 residues. V was clipped by 7 bases and J by 5 bases; unmatched bases: 6. Germline V gene lookup returns CDR1 MNHNS and CDR2 SASEGT. The CDR3 spells CASTKTGGTEAFF. DNA of the CDR3: TGTGCCAGCACAAAAACAGGGGGAACTGAAGCTTTCTTT.

This clone was seen more than once but under ten times. The sample holds other DNA sequences that translate to the same CDR3. The DNA of the CDR3 is TGCGCCAGCAGCTTGGACAGGAACACCGGGGAGCTGTTTTTT. Translation gives CASSLDRNTGELFF. V is TRBV5-1 and J is TRBJ2-2, with no clear D. Between the trimmed V and J ends, which lost 0 bases and 1 base, there was a span of 4 bases. Germline assignment: CDR1 SGHRS and CDR2 YFSETQ. The CDR3 sequence is 14 residues long.

The chain couples TRBV11-2 to TRBJ2-2; 9 bases match TRBD2. Germline trimming cut 6 bases from V and 6 bases from J; bases unmatched to any gene: 8. CDR3 length equals 15 residues. CDR1 SGHAT and CDR2 FQNNGV come from the germline V gene. CDR3 DNA: TGTGCCAGCAGAGCGACTAGCGGCACGGCCGGGGAGCTGTTTTTT. Its translation is CASRATSGTAGELFF.

This clone has only one observation. The chain links TRBV6-1 to TRBJ2-5, with D possibly matching TRBD1 (6 bases). This CDR3 is built from 15 residues. Per germline, CDR1 MNHNS and CDR2 SASEGT. The V and J ends lost 3 bases and 7 bases respectively, with 18 bases between them. The CDR3 sequence is CASSEITGFDTTQYF. The CDR3 DNA sequence: TGTGCCAGCAGTGAGATAACAGGGTTTGACACGACCCAGTACTTC.

The chain carries TRBV11-2 and TRBJ2-7, with 9 positions matching TRBD2. V dropped 6 bases and J dropped 3; count of bases not matched to a gene: 6. This CDR3 has 14 residues. CDR1 and CDR2 from the germline V gene are SGHAT and FQNNGV. CDR3 protein: CASRGLREGYEQYF. The CDR3 coding sequence is TGTGCCAGCAGAGGTTTGCGGGAGGGCTACGAGCAGTACTTC.

The chain recombines TRBV7-3 with TRBJ2-2; no reliable D call. V was cut by 2 bases and J by 7 bases, with 5 bases left in between. The V gene's germline CDR1 is SGHTA and CDR2 FQGTGA. CDR3 size: 12 residues. The CDR3 DNA sequence: TGTGCCAGCAGCTTACCGATCGGGGAGCTGTTTTTT. As protein: CASSLPIGELFF.

This chain joins TRBV30 and TRBJ2-7; D gene uncertain. Looked up from germline, CDR1 is GTSNPN and CDR2 is SVGIG (reference sequence). The V end was cut by 0 bases, the J end by 3 bases, with 12 bases between. The CDR3 contains 14 residues. CDR3 in DNA: TGTGCCTGGAGTGTGGTTATGGGCAGCTACGAGCAGTACTTC. Translated: CAWSVVMGSYEQYF.

This clone was recorded a few times. The chain carries TRBV25-1 and TRBJ2-5; D is unclear. Germline CDR1 and CDR2: MGHDK and SYGVNS. The V end was cut by 1 base, the J end by 5 bases, with 2 bases between. This CDR3 contains 11 residues. CDR3: CASSEWETQYF. In nucleotides, the CDR3 is TGTGCCAGCAGTGAATGGGAGACCCAGTACTTC.

The CDR3 DNA reads TGTGCCAGCTCACAATACCGGGACAGGGTCTACGAGCAGTACTTC. This encodes CASSQYRDRVYEQYF. The chain employs TRBV18 and TRBJ2-7; 9 positions match TRBD1. Germline loops: CDR1 KGHSH, CDR2 LQKENI. The ends lost 4 bases at V and 3 bases at J; junction bases unmatched: 7. The CDR3 covers 15 residues.

The CDR3 nucleotides are TGTGCCAGCAGCTTTACCCGGAACCAAGAGACCCAGTACTTC. Protein sequence: CASSFTRNQETQYF. V gene TRBV11-2 combines with J gene TRBJ2-5; no reliable D call. Germline-derived CDR1 and CDR2 are SGHAT and FQNNGV. Trimming cost V 3 bases and J 0 bases, with 8 bases left between them. The CDR3 consists of 14 residues.

The chain is built from TRBV13 and TRBJ2-3; 8 positions agree with TRBD2. The V segment lost 5 bases and the J segment 1 base; nucleotides outside the gene matches: 5. Germline lookup yields CDR1 PRHDT and CDR2 FYEKMQ (reference sequence). This CDR3 region has 15 residues. For the CDR3, the DNA is TGTGCCAGCAGCCGGGGGGGAGGCCGCACAGATACGCAGTATTTT. It encodes CASSRGGGRTDTQYF.

In DNA, the CDR3 is TGTGCCAGCAGGTCTAGCGGGAGCTCCTACGAGCAGTACTTC. It encodes CASRSSGSSYEQYF. The V gene is TRBV6-5, the J gene TRBJ2-7; 10 bases are a match to TRBD2. Germline loops: CDR1 MNHEY, CDR2 SVGAGI. Germline trimming cut 6 bases from V and 0 bases from J; bases unmatched to any gene: 2. The CDR3 spans 14 residues.

The rearrangement joins TRBV5-1 to TRBJ1-4; D may be TRBD1 (5 bases). The CDR3 is 16 amino acids. Per germline, CDR1 SGHRS and CDR2 YFSETQ. The ends were cut back, 0 bases at V and 0 bases at J, with 9 bases in the middle. CDR3 protein: CASSLGDGATNEKLFF. CDR3 DNA: TGCGCCAGCAGCTTGGGGGACGGTGCAACTAATGAAAAACTGTTTTTT.

The V call is TRBV7-6, the J call TRBJ2-3, with 8 positions matching TRBD2. Trimming took 6 bases from V and 3 from J; bases not matched to a gene: 11. The germline V gene encodes CDR1 SGHVS and CDR2 FNYEAQ. The CDR3 spans 16 residues. DNA of the CDR3: TGTGCCAGCAGTAGGCGGGGGGAGAGGGGAACAGATACGCAGTATTTT. This sequence encodes CASSRRGERGTDTQYF.

This clone appeared once. The chain is built from TRBV4-1 and TRBJ2-1, with TRBD2 matching 8 bases. Per germline, CDR1 MGHRA and CDR2 YSYEKL. V was pared by 0 bases and J by 10 bases, with 11 bases of the junction left unmatched. The CDR3 sequence is 16 residues long. The DNA of the CDR3 is TGCGCCAGCAGCCAAGATCCGGGACTAGTAACCATGGAGCAGTTCTTC. Translating gives CASSQDPGLVTMEQFF.

The rearrangement joins TRBV19 to TRBJ1-1, with D perhaps TRBD1 (6 bases). The CDR3 extends over 14 amino acids. The V gene's germline CDR1 is LNHDA and CDR2 SQIVND (reference sequence). The CDR3 DNA is TGTGCTATCAGCCCTGGGGGGCGGCCCTGGGCAGCTTTCTTT. Amino acids: CAISPGGRPWAAFF.

The rearrangement joins TRBV18 to TRBJ2-7; D unclear. The ends were cut back, 2 bases at V and 4 bases at J, with 6 bases in the middle. From germline, CDR1 is KGHSH and CDR2 LQKENI. This CDR3 is 12 amino acids long. The CDR3 region is CASSPMGYEQYF. For the CDR3, the DNA is TGTGCCAGCTCACCAATGGGGTACGAGCAGTACTTC.

This clone is a singleton in its sample. The chain couples TRBV27 to TRBJ1-5; weak D call: TRBD1 (6 bases). Trimming removed 1 base from V and 4 bases from J, with 8 bases in between. CDR3 length: 14 amino acids. The germline V gene encodes CDR1 MNHEY and CDR2 SMNVEV (reference sequence). CDR3 coding DNA: TGTGCCAGCAGTTTATTTAGGGGGAATCAGCCCCAGCATTTT. Amino acid sequence: CASSLFRGNQPQHF.

The DNA for the CDR3 is TGTGCCAGCAGCTTAGTAGCCTCTGGGACCGGGGAGCTGTTTTTT. Translation: CASSLVASGTGELFF. V is TRBV7-9 and J is TRBJ2-2; no clear D gene. The CDR3 totals 15 residues. Germline CDR1 and CDR2: SEHNR and FQNEAQ (reference sequence). V lost 1 base, J lost 5 bases, and 11 bases lay in between.

The rearrangement links TRBV28 to TRBJ2-2, with 9 nucleotides matching TRBD2. The V gene end was trimmed by 5 bases and the J gene end by 1 base; junction bases not matched to a gene: 14. Germline-derived CDR1 and CDR2 are MDHEN and SYDVKM. CDR3 length equals 19 residues. CDR3 DNA: TGTGCCAGCAGTCCTACCCGACCTCTAGCGGGGAAGAACACCGGGGAGCTGTTTTTT. It translates to CASSPTRPLAGKNTGELFF.

J is TRBJ2-5 and V is TRBV30, with 12 positions matching TRBD2. V lost 0 bases to trimming and J lost 1 base; unmatched junction nucleotides: 3. This CDR3 has 16 amino acids. In germline, CDR1 is GTSNPN, CDR2 SVGIG (reference sequence). Here the CDR3 DNA reads TGTGCCTGGAGTGTTAGACTAGCGGGAGCCCAAGAGACCCAGTACTTC. Its protein product is CAWSVRLAGAQETQYF.

The chain combines TRBV29-1 with TRBJ1-1, with 10 positions matching TRBD1. Per the germline V gene, CDR1 is SQVTM and CDR2 is ANQGSEA. Trimming removed 7 bases from V and 1 base from J; junction bases left unmatched: 6. This CDR3 has 14 amino acids. CDR3 sequence (DNA): TGCAGCGGAGGACAGGGGGACGCGAACACTGAAGCTTTCTTT. Its translation is CSGGQGDANTEAFF.

This chain joins TRBV6-1 and TRBJ1-4; D unclear. The CDR3 has 13 amino acids. V was cut by 3 bases and J by 11 bases, with 13 bases left in between. The germline V gene encodes CDR1 MNHNS and CDR2 SASEGT. This CDR3 reads CASSERQAGKLFF. The CDR3 DNA is TGTGCCAGCAGTGAGAGGCAGGCGGGGAAACTGTTTTTT.

DNA of the CDR3: TGTGCCAGCAGTGATAGTTTAAGGCCCCAGCATTTT. Protein: CASSDSLRPQHF. This chain connects TRBV2 to TRBJ1-5, with D unresolved. The V gene lost 3 bases and the J gene lost 9 bases, with 9 bases spanning the gap. The germline V gene has CDR1 SNHLY and CDR2 FYNNEI. The CDR3 is 12 amino acids. The full variable domain, its missing parts supplied by reference TRBV2 and TRBJ1-5, is EPEVTQTPSHQVTQMGQEVILRCVPISNHLYFYWYRQILGQKVEFLVSFYNNEISEKSEIFDDQFSVERPDGSNFTLKIRSTKLEDSAMYFCASSDSLRPQHFGDGTRLSIL.